A single sample is the source of the 13 T cell receptor beta chains below, sequenced in a study of cytomegalovirus exposure and HLA in healthy donors (dated by TCRdb to about 2017). To prepare the library, the immunoSEQ multiplex PCR assay was applied. The multiplex PCR relied on a mix of 60 forward primers for TCR Vbeta segments and 13 reverse primers for TCR Jbeta segments. What TCRdb holds here is the immuneACCESS table cut down to in-frame rearrangements. Part of the clones is not present; checked against another copy, under half of the missing clones reflect an unresolved V gene, and the others are unexplained. Here the sample has 55,000 to 65,000 clones; roughly 90% occur a single time. Of the sample, roughly 1.6% is held by the ten largest clones. Sequencing was carried out using PBMCs. The receptors were gathered from a man younger than 40 in good health and CMV-seropositive.

V and J are TRBV11-2 and TRBJ1-1, with no clear D. V was pared by 3 bases and J by 2 bases, with 7 bases between. Germline CDR1 reads SGHAT; CDR2 reads FQNNGV. CDR3 length: 13 residues. The CDR3 DNA sequence: TGTGCCAGCAGCTTTGGCCCCAACACTGAAGCTTTCTTT. Amino acid sequence: CASSFGPNTEAFF.

This chain links TRBV10-2 with TRBJ2-3, with TRBD2 matching over 10 bases. CDR3 size: 16 residues. Germline CDR1 is WSHSY and CDR2 is SAAADI. V trimming: 3 bases; J trimming: 0 bases; junction bases outside the gene matches: 3. The CDR3 DNA sequence: TGCGCCAGCAGTGACCTAGCGGGAGACAGCACAGATACGCAGTATTTT. Translated: CASSDLAGDSTDTQYF.

V usage is TRBV29-1 and J usage is TRBJ2-3; D might be TRBD1 (5 bases). The CDR3 consists of 14 residues. Deletions cut 5 bases from V and 2 bases from J, with 14 bases between. Germline V lookup: CDR1 SQVTM, CDR2 ANQGSEA. The CDR3 sequence: CSVSPGQDTDTQYF. The CDR3 DNA is TGCAGCGTTTCTCCTGGACAAGACACAGATACGCAGTATTTT.

V and J are TRBV27 and TRBJ2-3; possible D gene TRBD2, 5 bases. CDR1 and CDR2 (germline): MNHEY, SMNVEV (reference sequence). The length of the CDR3 is 16 residues. V was trimmed by 6 bases and J by 0 bases, leaving 16 bases between them. CDR3 in amino acids: CASSTTGKVSTDTQYF. CDR3 DNA sequence: TGTGCCAGCAGCACCACGGGAAAGGTTAGCACAGATACGCAGTATTTT.

The chain has TRBV12-5 and TRBJ1-1, with TRBD1 identical over 7 bases. V lost 6 bases, J lost 11 bases, and 12 bases stayed unmatched. From germline, CDR1 is LGHNT and CDR2 FRNRAP. This CDR3 is 13 amino acids long. The CDR3 nucleotides read TGTGCTAGTGGCCTAGGGGGTGGACAGGACGCTTTCTTT. Translation gives CASGLGGGQDAFF.

V usage is TRBV9 and J usage is TRBJ1-1; 8 nucleotides align to TRBD1. The length of the CDR3 is 15 residues. The germline V gene has CDR1 SGDLS and CDR2 YYNGEE. The V gene end was trimmed by 0 bases and the J gene end by 3 bases; junction bases not matched to a gene: 4. The CDR3 reads CASSVANRGDTEAFF. CDR3 nucleotides: TGTGCCAGCAGCGTAGCAAACAGGGGGGACACTGAAGCTTTCTTT.

The genes are TRBV28 and TRBJ1-6; no reliable D call. This CDR3 is 16 amino acids long. Per the germline V gene, CDR1 is MDHEN and CDR2 is SYDVKM. V lost 3 bases and J lost 0, with 9 bases in between. In DNA, the CDR3 is TGTGCCAGCAGTTTTCGCGGGAGCTCCTATAATTCACCCCTCCACTTT. It is translated as CASSFRGSSYNSPLHF. The whole variable domain, filled in from reference TRBV28 and TRBJ1-6, reads DVKVTQSSRYLVKRTGEKVFLECVQDMDHENMFWYRQDPGLGLRLIYFSYDVKMKEKGDIPEGYSVSREKKERFSLILESASTNQTSMYLCASSFRGSSYNSPLHFGNGTRLTVT.

The CDR3 here is CASSSTSSGHSYNEQFF. DNA for the CDR3: TGTGCCAGCAGCTCCACTTCTAGCGGGCACTCCTACAATGAGCAGTTCTTC. V gene TRBV7-9 combines with J gene TRBJ2-1; 8 bases match TRBD2. Germline CDR1 and CDR2: SEHNR and FQNEAQ (reference sequence). Germline trimming cut 4 bases from V and 0 bases from J; bases unmatched to any gene: 8. CDR3 length equals 17 residues.

This clone appeared a single time. This rearrangement joins TRBV30 to TRBJ2-7; D gene uncertain. V dropped 3 bases and J dropped 5 bases, with 8 bases sitting between them. Germline V gives CDR1 GTSNPN, CDR2 SVGIG (reference sequence). The CDR3 extends over 11 amino acids. CDR3 region: CAWRGSHEQYF. The DNA of the CDR3 is TGTGCCTGGAGGGGTAGCCACGAGCAGTACTTC.

Notes on this clone: This CDR3 is also generated by other DNA sequences in the sample. This sequence joins TRBV18 and TRBJ2-1, with 8 bases lining up with TRBD2. V lost 3 bases and J lost 4; bases outside the gene matches: 11. This CDR3 has 17 residues. Germline V lookup: CDR1 KGHSH, CDR2 LQKENI. The CDR3 spells CASSPAGLAGGYNEQFF. Written as DNA, the CDR3 is TGTGCCAGCTCACCGGCCGGTCTGGCGGGAGGTTACAATGAGCAGTTCTTC.

The genes are TRBV4-1 and TRBJ2-2; TRBD2 matches 13 bases. This CDR3 has 18 residues. Germline CDR1 is MGHRA and CDR2 is YSYEKL. V shed 4 bases, J shed 6 bases, and the junction held 11 bases outside the gene matches. The CDR3 reads CASSRSGLAGMGAGELFF. The DNA of the CDR3 is TGCGCCAGCAGCCGCTCGGGACTAGCGGGAATGGGCGCCGGGGAGCTGTTTTTT.

This clone was detected a few times. The chain combines TRBV20-1 with TRBJ1-1; D is undetermined. From germline, CDR1 is DFQATT and CDR2 SNEGSKA (reference sequence). The CDR3 is made up of 11 amino acids. The chain's CDR3 is CSYRTNTEAFF. CDR3 nucleotide sequence: TGCAGCTACAGAACGAACACTGAAGCTTTCTTT.

Comment on this clone: At one end the junction does not follow the germline gene, possibly because of a read error. The rearrangement uses TRBV28 and TRBJ2-5; D possibly corresponds to TRBD2 (6 bases). The CDR3 spans 16 residues. Germline CDR1 reads MDHEN; CDR2 reads SYDVKM. The CDR3 sequence is CAGSLSLREDQETQYF. The DNA for the CDR3 is TGTGCCGGCAGTTTAAGTTTGCGGGAAGATCAAGAGACCCAGTACTTC.